The next 5 T cell receptor beta chains were all read from a single sample in a study of cytomegalovirus exposure and HLA in healthy donors. With 60 Vbeta and 13 Jbeta primers, the PCR was carried out. Sequencing used immunoSEQ multiplex PCR; TCRdb keeps in-frame clones, though not all of them. This table has about 170,000 clones, about three quarters appearing once. The sequencing sample was made of PBMCs. Receptor source: a female donor in good health and CMV-seronegative.

The gene calls are TRBV9 and TRBJ1-3; no clear D. CDR1 and CDR2 from the germline V gene are SGDLS and YYNGEE. V was pared by 0 bases and J by 0 bases, with 10 bases between. The CDR3 is made up of 16 amino acids. The CDR3 sequence is CASSVAAGSSGNTIYF. CDR3 sequence (DNA): TGTGCCAGCAGCGTAGCGGCCGGGTCCTCTGGAAACACCATATATTTT.

J is TRBJ2-6 and V is TRBV15; 8 bases match TRBD1. The trim removed 1 base at V and 2 bases at J, leaving 1 base unmatched. The germline gives CDR1 LNHNV, CDR2 YYDKDF (reference sequence). The CDR3 has 16 amino acids. Written as DNA, the CDR3 is TGTGCCACCAGCAGAGTACAGGGGGCTGGGGCCAACGTCCTGACTTTC. Its protein product is CATSRVQGAGANVLTF. The full variable domain, rest sourced from reference TRBV15 and TRBJ2-6, is DAMVIQNPRYQVTQFGKPVTLSCSQTLNHNVMYWYQQKSSQAPKLLFHYYDKDFNNEADTPDNFQSRRPNTSFCFLDIRSPGLGDTAMYLCATSRVQGAGANVLTFGAGSRLTVL.

The chain links TRBV7-3 to TRBJ1-5; 8 bases agree with TRBD1. The CDR3 loop spans 16 amino acids. The V gene end was trimmed by 2 bases and the J gene end by 6 bases; junction bases not matched to a gene: 9. Germline V gene data show CDR1 as SGHTA and CDR2 as FQGTGA. CDR3 loop: CASSLQGQGTSQPQHF. The CDR3, as DNA: TGTGCCAGCAGCTTACAAGGACAGGGAACAAGTCAGCCCCAGCATTTT.

This clone showed up just a few times. The chain combines TRBV30 with TRBJ1-5, with D hard to call. This CDR3 is built from 13 residues. V was cut by 0 bases and J by 6 bases, with 9 bases left in between. In germline, CDR1 is GTSNPN, CDR2 SVGIG (reference sequence). The CDR3 loop reads CAWSVLGGQPQHF. For the CDR3, the DNA is TGTGCCTGGAGTGTACTCGGAGGTCAGCCCCAGCATTTT. Together with reference TRBV30 and TRBJ1-5, the CDR3 gives the full variable domain: SQTIHQWPATLVQPVGSPLSLECTVEGTSNPNLYWYRQAAGRGLQLLFYSVGIGQISSEVPQNLSASRPQDRQFILSSKKLLLSDSGFYLCAWSVLGGQPQHFGDGTRLSIL.

J is TRBJ1-2 and V is TRBV10-3; D is possibly TRBD1 (5 bases). CDR3 length equals 17 residues. V lost 1 base and J 6 bases, leaving 21 bases between the germline ends. Germline V gives CDR1 ENHRY, CDR2 SYGVKD. The CDR3, as DNA: TGTGCCATCAGTGAGTTTCAAGAAAGGACACGGCTGAATGGCTACACCTTC. Residues: CAISEFQERTRLNGYTF.